This passage covers 30 T cell receptor beta chains from one sample sequenced in a study of shared clonotypes between healthy human individuals. TCRdb's copy holds only in-frame clones and misses some; the assay was immunoSEQ multiplex PCR. This table holds some 2 million clones, roughly 94% found once. CD45RO-negative, CCR7-selected cells formed the naive CD8 fraction, which excluded terminally differentiated effector memory CD45RA+ cells. The sample comprised naive CD8+ T cells sorted from blood. The receptors derive from a man between 18 and 29 years old in good health.

The CDR3 region has the DNA TGTGCCAGCAGTCAGGGGGGGGTTGAAGCTTTCTTT. Its protein is CASSQGGVEAFF. The chain uses TRBV6-5 and TRBJ1-1, with 7 bases aligning to TRBD1. The ends lost 5 bases at V and 7 bases at J; junction bases unmatched: 4. The length of the CDR3 is 12 residues. Germline V gene lookup returns CDR1 MNHEY and CDR2 SVGAGI.

The V call is TRBV6-1, the J call TRBJ1-6, with 11 bases lining up with TRBD1. CDR1 is MNHNS, CDR2 SASEGT, per germline. This CDR3 has 19 residues. Unmatched junction bases numbered 18, after V lost 3 bases and J lost 11 bases. CDR3 sequence: CASSEVDRGPSLQEAPLHF. The DNA of the CDR3 is TGTGCCAGCAGTGAGGTGGACAGGGGGCCATCTTTGCAGGAGGCACCCCTCCACTTT.

The rearrangement joins TRBV19 to TRBJ1-5; D may be TRBD1 (5 bases). Trimming removed 7 bases from V and 5 bases from J, with 18 bases in between. The CDR3 contains 15 residues. CDR1 and CDR2 from the germline V gene are LNHDA and SQIVND (reference sequence). CDR3 DNA sequence: TGTGCCAGTACATTTACATCAGGGTCGGATCAGCCCCAGCATTTT. Its protein product is CASTFTSGSDQPQHF.

The CDR3 loop is CASSLIQMNTGELFF. As DNA, the CDR3 is TGTGCCAGCAGCTTAATTCAGATGAACACCGGGGAGCTGTTTTTT. This sequence joins TRBV11-2 and TRBJ2-2; D unresolved. Deletions cut 2 bases from V and 1 base from J, with 8 bases between. The CDR3 is made up of 15 amino acids. The V gene's germline CDR1 is SGHAT and CDR2 FQNNGV.

V gene TRBV11-2 combines with J gene TRBJ2-1; perhaps D is TRBD1 or TRBD2 (5 bases each). The CDR3 covers 12 residues. Trimming pared 3 bases from V and 10 bases from J, leaving 10 bases between. The germline V gene has CDR1 SGHAT and CDR2 FQNNGV. The CDR3 DNA sequence: TGTGCCAGCAGCTTGAGGGGATTAGAGCAGTTCTTC. Its protein is CASSLRGLEQFF.

Remarks on this clone: At one of its ends the junction is not consistent with the germline gene, which may arise from a read error. The CDR3 DNA sequence: TGTGCCAGCAGTCCCTGGCAGGGGAACCCCGGGGAGCTGTTTTTT. This translates into CASSPWQGNPGELFF. J is TRBJ2-2 and V is TRBV6-6; maybe TRBD1 (6 bases). CDR1 MNHNY and CDR2 SVGAGI come from the germline V gene (reference sequence). The CDR3 has 15 amino acids.

The V and J genes are TRBV9 and TRBJ2-2, with 12 bases lining up with TRBD2. CDR1 SGDLS and CDR2 YYNGEE come from the germline V gene. The length of the CDR3 is 17 residues. The V and J ends lost 2 bases and 5 bases, in that order; junction bases with no gene match: 7. The DNA of the CDR3 is TGTGCCAGCAGCGTTTCTCCTAGCGGGAGGGCTACCGGGGAGCTGTTTTTT. Translation gives CASSVSPSGRATGELFF.

This chain connects TRBV6-1 to TRBJ2-7; 9 nucleotides align to TRBD1. This CDR3 contains 13 residues. The V and J ends lost 10 bases and 3 bases, in that order; junction bases with no gene match: 7. Germline CDR1 and CDR2: MNHNS and SASEGT. In DNA form, the CDR3 reads TGTGCCACCGTCCCGGGACAGGGCTACGAGCAGTACTTC. Its protein is CATVPGQGYEQYF.

The chain uses TRBV4-3 and TRBJ1-3; a weak D match, TRBD1 (6 bases). Germline loops: CDR1 LGHNA, CDR2 YSLEER. CDR3 length: 17 residues. Between the trimmed V and J ends, which lost 0 bases and 1 base, there was a span of 13 bases. This chain's CDR3 is CASSQDSAGASGNTIYF. CDR3 sequence (DNA): TGCGCCAGCAGCCAAGATTCCGCAGGGGCATCTGGAAACACCATATATTTT.

The rearrangement links TRBV5-6 to TRBJ2-3; TRBD2 aligns across 8 bases. V shed 1 base and J 2 bases; nucleotides not matched to a gene: 9. This CDR3 comprises 17 residues. Germline assignment: CDR1 SGHDT and CDR2 YYEEEE. CDR3: CASSLWISGVNTDTQYF. As DNA, the CDR3 is TGTGCCAGCAGCTTGTGGATTAGCGGGGTGAACACAGATACGCAGTATTTT.

The rearrangement uses TRBV28 and TRBJ1-1; D not certain. Trimming took 5 bases from V and 6 from J, leaving 10 bases between them. Germline lookup yields CDR1 MDHEN and CDR2 SYDVKM. The CDR3 extends over 12 amino acids. CDR3 sequence (DNA): TGTGCCAGCAGTCCTGGACTGTCTGAAGCTTTCTTT. Residues: CASSPGLSEAFF.

The chain has TRBV7-8 and TRBJ2-7, with 16 bases lining up with TRBD2. Losses at the gene ends were 4 bases for V and 6 bases for J; bases not matched to a gene: 9. This CDR3 has 17 amino acids. Per germline, CDR1 SGHVS and CDR2 FQNEAQ. The CDR3 nucleotides are TGTGCCAGCAGCTGGGGACTAGCGGGGGGGCTCGTGGGCGAGCAGTACTTC. Protein: CASSWGLAGGLVGEQYF.

The gene calls are TRBV7-9 and TRBJ2-7; D perhaps matches TRBD2 (6 bases). The CDR3 runs to 16 residues. Trimming removed 5 bases at V and 2 bases at J, with 19 bases between. Germline CDR1 reads SEHNR; CDR2 reads FQNEAQ (reference sequence). This CDR3 reads CASSPSYGTGTYEQYF. CDR3 DNA sequence: TGTGCCAGCAGCCCATCTTACGGGACTGGGACCTACGAGCAGTACTTC.

In the case of this clone: Germline and junction disagree at one end, which may indicate a read error. The rearrangement joins TRBV11-2 to TRBJ1-5; D not certain. This CDR3 spans 13 amino acids. Germline loops: CDR1 SGHAT, CDR2 FQNNGV. The CDR3 loop is CASSVDMDQPQHF. CDR3 bases: TGTGCCAGCAGCGTAGACATGGATCAGCCCCAGCATTTT.

This clone was counted a single time. The CDR3 region has the DNA TGCGCCAGCAGCCAAAGACTAGCGGGAGAGTTCTACGAGCAGTACTTC. This sequence encodes CASSQRLAGEFYEQYF. The chain links TRBV4-3 to TRBJ2-7; 12 nucleotides match TRBD2. The CDR3 contains 16 residues. With 2 bases clipped from V and 3 bases from J, the junction kept 5 bases outside the gene matches. Germline-derived CDR1 and CDR2 are LGHNA and YSLEER.

The V call is TRBV5-6, the J call TRBJ2-7; D is perhaps TRBD2 (5 bases). This CDR3 contains 17 residues. CDR1 and CDR2 (germline): SGHDT, YYEEEE. The V end lost 2 bases, the J end lost 1 base, and 19 bases lay between the germline ends. The CDR3 is CASSFVPGWSGSYEQYF. The CDR3 bases are TGTGCCAGCAGCTTCGTTCCCGGTTGGAGCGGATCCTACGAGCAGTACTTC.

In its sample, this clone was seen once. CDR3 protein: CASSPLLADHYNEQFF. Here the CDR3 DNA reads TGTGCCAGCTCACCACTACTAGCGGATCATTACAATGAGCAGTTCTTC. The rearrangement joins TRBV18 to TRBJ2-1; 8 positions match TRBD2. The germline V gene encodes CDR1 KGHSH and CDR2 LQKENI. V was clipped by 1 base and J by 4 bases; unmatched bases: 6. The CDR3 runs 16 residues.

The V call is TRBV6-5, the J call TRBJ2-7, with unresolved D. CDR1 is MNHEY, CDR2 SVGAGI, per germline. The germline V and J ends were trimmed by 4 bases and 1 base, with 11 bases remaining between them. CDR3 size: 14 residues. CDR3 region: CASSLVASSYEQYF. The CDR3 DNA reads as TGTGCCAGCAGTTTGGTCGCCAGTTCCTACGAGCAGTACTTC.

V is TRBV11-2 and J is TRBJ2-2, with D possibly being TRBD1 or TRBD2 (7 bases each). Germline V gives CDR1 SGHAT, CDR2 FQNNGV. This CDR3 spans 16 amino acids. Trimming stripped 4 bases from V and 0 bases from J, with 12 bases between. The CDR3 nucleotides read TGTGCCAGCAGCTCAGGGGGACTACCGAACACCGGGGAGCTGTTTTTT. It codes for CASSSGGLPNTGELFF.

The chain couples TRBV15 to TRBJ2-3; D is ambiguous. The CDR3 sequence is 14 residues long. Germline V gene sequence: CDR1 LNHNV, CDR2 YYDKDF (reference sequence). Trimming removed 3 bases at V and 3 bases at J, with 10 bases between. The CDR3: CATSSEEETDTQYF. The CDR3 DNA reads TGTGCCACCAGCAGTGAGGAAGAGACAGATACGCAGTATTTT. The entire variable domain, with the rest obtained from reference TRBV15 and TRBJ2-3, is as follows: DAMVIQNPRYQVTQFGKPVTLSCSQTLNHNVMYWYQQKSSQAPKLLFHYYDKDFNNEADTPDNFQSRRPNTSFCFLDIRSPGLGDTAMYLCATSSEEETDTQYFGPGTRLTVL.

V gene TRBV4-2 combines with J gene TRBJ1-2, with D perhaps matching TRBD1 (6 bases). The CDR3 is 16 residues long. The germline V gene encodes CDR1 LGHNA and CDR2 YNFKEQ. V gave up 0 bases and J gave up 4 bases, with 15 bases separating them. CDR3 protein: CASSQELQGRTYGYTF. The CDR3 DNA reads as TGTGCCAGCAGCCAAGAGTTGCAGGGGAGAACCTATGGCTACACCTTC.

This rearrangement joins TRBV6-4 to TRBJ2-2; 9 bases fit TRBD1. J lost 3 bases, V lost 0 bases, and 2 bases had no gene match. The CDR3 totals 16 residues. Germline V gene data show CDR1 as MRHNA and CDR2 as SNTAGT. This CDR3 reads CASSDSTGGHTGELFF. CDR3 DNA sequence: TGTGCCAGCAGTGACTCGACAGGGGGTCACACCGGGGAGCTGTTTTTT.

The chain employs TRBV14 and TRBJ1-3, with D maybe TRBD1 (6 bases). V was pared by 3 bases and J by 3 bases, with 18 bases between. Germline V CDR1 and CDR2: SGHDN, FVKESK. The CDR3 has 17 amino acids. CDR3 sequence reads: CASSHRQDGVHGNTIYF. Here the CDR3 DNA reads TGTGCCAGCAGCCACCGACAGGACGGCGTACATGGAAACACCATATATTTT. Full variable domain (remainder filled in from reference TRBV14 and TRBJ1-3): EAGVTQFPSHSVIEKGQTVTLRCDPISGHDNLYWYRRVMGKEIKFLLHFVKESKQDESGMPNNRFLAERTGGTYSTLKVQPAELEDSGVYFCASSHRQDGVHGNTIYFGEGSWLTVV.

J is TRBJ2-1 and V is TRBV27; TRBD2 agrees at 7 bases. Germline lookup yields CDR1 MNHEY and CDR2 SMNVEV (reference sequence). The CDR3 spans 15 residues. The ends lost 2 bases at V and 4 bases at J; junction bases unmatched: 5. In DNA, the CDR3 is TGTGCCAGCAGTTTAGGCGGGAGCTGGTACAATGAGCAGTTCTTC. This translates into CASSLGGSWYNEQFF.

The chain combines TRBV6-1 with TRBJ1-6; 9 bases are a match to TRBD1. CDR1 MNHNS and CDR2 SASEGT come from the germline V gene. J lost 14 bases, V lost 4 bases, and 9 bases had no gene match. The CDR3 has 14 amino acids. The CDR3 nucleotides are TGTGCCAGCAGTGGGTGGGACAGGGACCTAACCCTCCACTTT. Translated: CASSGWDRDLTLHF.

The V gene is TRBV12-5, the J gene TRBJ2-4, with no clear D. Between the trimmed V and J ends, which lost 10 bases and 6 bases, there was a span of 13 bases. The CDR3 loop spans 12 amino acids. CDR1 is LGHNT and CDR2 is FRNRAP in the germline V gene. The CDR3, as DNA: TGTGCTACCCGAGTTCCTTTAAACATTCAGTACTTC. Protein: CATRVPLNIQYF.

This chain joins TRBV28 and TRBJ2-3; 7 bases are shared with TRBD1. Germline V CDR1 and CDR2: MDHEN, SYDVKM. This CDR3 spans 16 amino acids. The J segment lost 2 bases and the V segment lost 5 bases, leaving 10 bases of the junction unmatched. CDR3 region: CASSATGEGVTDTQYF. CDR3 nucleotides: TGTGCCAGCAGTGCCACAGGGGAAGGGGTCACAGATACGCAGTATTTT. Based on the CDR3 plus reference TRBV28 and TRBJ2-3, the full variable domain is DVKVTQSSRYLVKRTGEKVFLECVQDMDHENMFWYRQDPGLGLRLIYFSYDVKMKEKGDIPEGYSVSREKKERFSLILESASTNQTSMYLCASSATGEGVTDTQYFGPGTRLTVL.

V and J are TRBV7-2 and TRBJ2-1; 11 nucleotides match TRBD2. The CDR3 is 15 residues long. Per germline, CDR1 SGHTA and CDR2 FQGNSA. V shed 5 bases, J shed 7 bases, and the junction held 7 bases outside the gene matches. The CDR3 coding sequence is TGTGCCAGCAGCCTTAGCGGGAGGGCTAAAAATGAGCAGTTCTTC. Amino acid sequence: CASSLSGRAKNEQFF.

Notes on this clone: Other DNA sequences in this sample translate to the same CDR3. The chain links TRBV29-1 to TRBJ2-1; D gene uncertain. V gave up 3 bases and J gave up 2 bases, with 2 bases separating them. CDR3 size: 11 residues. Germline CDR1 and CDR2: SQVTM and ANQGSEA. The CDR3 is CSVDPYNEQFF. The CDR3 DNA follows: TGCAGCGTTGACCCCTACAATGAGCAGTTCTTC.

The chain is built from TRBV30 and TRBJ1-5, with D perhaps TRBD1 (6 bases). The CDR3 length is 16 residues. Looked up from germline, CDR1 is GTSNPN and CDR2 is SVGIG (reference sequence). V dropped 0 bases and J dropped 4 bases, with 16 bases sitting between them. CDR3 in amino acids: CAWSVGLGAANQPQHF. CDR3 sequence (DNA): TGTGCCTGGAGTGTAGGTCTGGGGGCAGCGAATCAGCCCCAGCATTTT.